Each of the 21 T cell receptor delta chains below was sequenced from the same sample in a study of gamma-delta chains in newborns, infants, children. TCRdb fed the reads to CATT. This table holds approximately 8,000 delta-chain clones, less than 2% found once. Sequencing was carried out using blood. Every receptor here comes from a child who was a newborn, infant or young child, either healthy, febrile or measles-vaccinated (not recorded which).

Turning to this clone: This DNA's translation and the protein TCRdb lists, from a much larger clone, do not match at residue 13, likely due to a read error; the protein shown is translated from the DNA. V and J are TRDV2 and TRDJ1, with 8 bases that match TRDD3. The CDR3 has 15 amino acids. Germline CDR1 reads GEAIGNYY; CDR2 reads EKD. CDR3 protein: CACDTGGGLGDKRIF. The CDR3 DNA is TGTGCCTGTGACACCGGTGGGGGATTGGGCGATAAACGCATCTTT.

This clone was picked up a small number of times. This sequence may be a read error, since a much larger clone differs from it by one base. This chain connects TRDV2 to TRDJ1; the match to TRDD3 covers 12 bases. CDR3 length: 13 amino acids. Germline V CDR1 and CDR2: GEAIGNYY, EKD. The CDR3 coding sequence is TGTGCCTGTGGCACCTGGGGGATACGTAAACTCATCTTT. Translation gives CACGTWGIRKLIF.

Notes on this clone: A single base is all that separates this from a far larger clone, so a read error is likely. This CDR3 is also generated by other DNA sequences in the sample. The V call is TRDV2, the J call TRDJ3; TRDD3 agrees at 7 bases. Per the germline V gene, CDR1 is GEAIGNYY and CDR2 is EKD. With 0 bases clipped from V and 2 bases from J, the junction kept 9 bases outside the gene matches. This CDR3 has 19 amino acids. DNA for the CDR3: TGTGCCTGTGACACCGCTGGGGGGAACGGCACCTGGGACACCCGACAGATGTTTTTC. Translation: CACDTAGGNGTWDTRQMFF.

In regard to this clone: This may be a read error, as it is one base from a much larger clone. Different DNA sequences within this sample yield the same CDR3. The V gene remains uncalled, whereas the J gene is TRDJ1; TRDD3 reflects the table's D call only, with no check against the DNA. This CDR3 has 24 amino acids. The CDR3 here is CALGEPPPTNWGSHRTYTADKLIF. The CDR3 bases are TGTGCTCTCGGGGAACCCCCCCCCACGAACTGGGGGTCTCATCGAACATACACCGCCGATAAACTCATCTTT.

By sample fraction, this clone is medium-sized. The rearrangement uses TRDV3 and TRDJ1, with 8 bases aligning to TRDD3. The CDR3 spans 14 residues. With 1 base clipped from V and 7 bases from J, the junction kept 11 bases outside the gene matches. CDR1 is TVYSNPD, CDR2 GDNSRS, per germline (reference sequence). Written as DNA, the CDR3 is TGTGCCTTTAACCACTGGGGATACAAGGGTAAACTCATCTTT. Translating it yields CAFNHWGYKGKLIF.

About this clone: A much larger clone sits a single nucleotide away, making a read error possible. The genes are TRDV1 and TRDJ1; the match to TRDD3 covers 11 bases. The CDR3 totals 21 residues. Germline CDR1 TSWWSYY, CDR2 QGS. CDR3 loop: CALGGQPSYSPGGYRTDKLTF. The CDR3 bases are TGTGCTCTTGGGGGCCAGCCTTCCTATTCGCCTGGGGGATACCGAACCGATAAACTCACCTTT.

This clone was seen a few times. At residue 4, the translated DNA and the protein in TCRdb do not agree; the protein given here is derived from the DNA. The V and J genes are TRDV2 and TRDJ1, with 10 bases fitting TRDD3. Germline lookup yields CDR1 GEAIGNYY and CDR2 EKD. The CDR3 is made up of 19 amino acids. The CDR3 protein is CACGTEYWGISSYTDKLTF. The DNA of the CDR3 is TGTGCCTGTGGCACCGAATACTGGGGGATCTCCAGCTACACCGATAAACTCACCTTT.

Concerning this clone itself: The protein given by TCRdb reflects a much larger clone and differs at residue 14 from this DNA's translation, likely from a read error; the protein shown is the DNA's translation. The chain is built from TRDV2 and TRDJ3; 8 positions match TRDD3. The germline V gene has CDR1 GEAIGNYY and CDR2 EKD. The length of the CDR3 is 19 residues. The CDR3 DNA is TGTGCCTGTGACACCGTCACTGGGGGCCCCTCCTGGGACGCCCGACAGATGTTTTTC. Protein product: CACDTVTGGPSWDARQMFF.

Worth noting for this clone: For this DNA, TCRdb reports the protein of a much larger clone, which diverges at residue 8, most likely from a read error; the protein presented here is translated directly from the DNA. The chain uses TRDV1 and TRDJ1; D might be TRDD2 (5 bases). The CDR3 loop spans 17 amino acids. The germline V gene encodes CDR1 TSWWSYY and CDR2 QGS. With 1 base removed from V and 2 bases from J, the gap between germline ends came to 17 bases. CDR3 protein: CALGEHAFVRSTDKLIF. In DNA, the CDR3 is TGTGCTCTTGGGGAACATGCCTTCGTCCGAAGTACCGATAAACTCATCTTT.

This clone appeared a few times. This may be a read error: a much more frequent sequence differs by one nucleotide. V is TRDV2 and J is TRDJ1; the match to TRDD3 covers 7 bases. V gave up 4 bases and J gave up 7 bases; unmatched junction bases: 5. The CDR3 sequence is 12 residues long. Germline values: CDR1 GEAIGNYY, CDR2 EKD. CDR3 sequence reads: CACEAGGVKLIF. DNA for the CDR3: TGTGCCTGTGAAGCTGGGGGCGTTAAACTCATCTTT.

To note about this clone: This may stem from a read error, because a much larger clone lies one nucleotide away. The V gene was left uncalled, and the J gene is TRDJ1; the table's D call, TRDD3, was not checked against the DNA. This CDR3 spans 24 amino acids. The CDR3 sequence is CALGEKSLFLATAGGYKNTDKLIF. The DNA for the CDR3 is TGTGCTCTTGGGGAAAAGTCCCTCTTCCTAGCGACCGCTGGGGGATACAAGAACACCGATAAACTCATCTTT.

This clone was counted a few times. A much more abundant neighbour one base away suggests this may be a read error. The chain employs TRDV2 and TRDJ3, with D possibly being TRDD3 (5 bases). Germline CDR1 is GEAIGNYY and CDR2 is EKD. CDR3 length: 17 residues. For the CDR3, the DNA is TGTGCCTGTGGCACCTGGGCGAGCTCCTGGGACACCCGACAGATGTTTTTC. Protein sequence: CACGTWASSWDTRQMFF.

This clone was detected only a few times. The chain links TRDV2 to TRDJ2, with TRDD3 matching 10 bases. The V segment lost 3 bases and the J segment 5 bases; nucleotides outside the gene matches: 5. CDR3 length: 15 residues. Germline CDR1 GEAIGNYY, CDR2 EKD. The CDR3 here is CACDSLLGDTAQLFF. CDR3 bases: TGTGCCTGTGACTCCTTACTGGGGGATACAGCACAACTCTTCTTT.

This clone was picked up a small number of times. The TCRdb record carries a much larger clone's protein, which differs from this DNA's translation at residue 8; a read error is the likely cause, and the protein listed here is the DNA translation. This chain joins TRDV2 and TRDJ1; D may be TRDD3 (6 bases). V was clipped by 0 bases and J by 1 base, with 20 bases between them. This CDR3 comprises 18 residues. Germline lookup yields CDR1 GEAIGNYY and CDR2 EKD. CDR3 sequence (DNA): TGTGCCTGTGACACCGTTAATCAGCCTTGGGGGTCCACCGATAAACTCATCTTT. Residues: CACDTVNQPWGSTDKLIF.

The chain combines TRDV1 with TRDJ2; the match to TRDD3 covers 13 bases. This CDR3 region has 26 residues. CDR1 and CDR2 (germline): TSWWSYY, QGS. The ends lost 4 bases at V and 0 bases at J; junction bases unmatched: 29. CDR3 protein: CALGVPGLPKSRRVLGDTPLTAQLFF. The CDR3 DNA reads TGTGCTCTTGGGGTTCCTGGCCTTCCTAAGTCCCGGAGAGTACTGGGGGATACGCCTTTGACAGCACAACTCTTCTTT.

With regard to this clone: Given a much more abundant clone one base away, this may be a read error. Although no V gene was called, TRDJ1 is the J gene; the tabulated D call, TRDD3, remains unverified against the DNA. This CDR3 has 22 amino acids. CDR3 protein: CALGDPIHSSRTGGRGTDKLIF. The DNA for the CDR3 is TGTGCTCTTGGGGACCCTATTCACTCTTCACGTACTGGGGGCAGGGGCACCGATAAACTCATCTTT.

Concerning this clone: A much larger clone differs by one base, so this may be a read error. The CDR3 sequence: CALGDLVGKVLQSLGFMYTDKLIF. The CDR3 DNA follows: TGTGCTCTTGGGGACCTAGTCGGCAAGGTCCTACAGTCTCTGGGCTTTATGTACACCGATAAACTCATCTTT. The J gene is TRDJ1, the V gene TRDV1; tentative D call: TRDD2 (6 bases). The germline V and J ends were trimmed by 3 bases and 0 bases, with 38 bases remaining between them. The CDR3 is 24 amino acids. CDR1 is TSWWSYY and CDR2 is QGS in the germline V gene.

This clone was recorded a few times. The protein recorded in TCRdb matches a much larger clone and deviates from this DNA's translation at residue 6, suggesting a read error; the protein here is obtained by translating the DNA. The chain couples TRDV1 to TRDJ1; TRDD3 matches 10 bases. The CDR3 consists of 19 residues. The trim removed 5 bases at V and 2 bases at J, leaving 17 bases unmatched. Germline V gene lookup returns CDR1 TSWWSYY and CDR2 QGS. CDR3 DNA sequence: TGTGCTCTTGGGAGAGCACGACTAGGTCGACTGGGGGATACCGATAAACTCATCTTT. Translating it yields CALGRARLGRLGDTDKLIF.

Turning to this clone: This DNA translates differently at residue 4 from the TCRdb protein, which is that of a much larger clone; a read error is likely, and the protein shown is the DNA's own translation. CDR3 amino acids: CALWESYERKVTAQLFF. The CDR3, as DNA: TGTGCTCTTTGGGAATCGTACGAACGGAAAGTGACAGCACAACTCTTCTTT. The chain employs TRDV1 and TRDJ2; D not resolved. This CDR3 spans 17 amino acids. CDR1 is TSWWSYY, CDR2 QGS, per germline.

This clone turned up a few times. This may be a read error, as it is one base from a much larger clone. This sequence joins TRDV2 and TRDJ3, with TRDD3 matching over 7 bases. CDR1 is GEAIGNYY and CDR2 is EKD in the germline V gene. Trimming took 3 bases from V and 0 from J; bases not matched to a gene: 16. This CDR3 spans 21 amino acids. The CDR3, as DNA: TGTGCCTGTGACTCCCACCTGGGGGGTCCTTCAAGCTCCTGGGACACCCGACAGATGTTTTTC. Translated, it gives CACDSHLGGPSSSWDTRQMFF.

This clone was picked up a small number of times. A read error likely explains why the TCRdb protein, taken from a much larger clone, differs from this DNA's translation at residue 3; the protein shown is translated from the DNA. The chain recombines TRDV1 with TRDJ1; a possible D gene is TRDD3 (5 bases). The CDR3 is 19 amino acids. The germline CDR1 and CDR2 sequences are TSWWSYY and QGS. V was pared by 10 bases and J by 0 bases, with 30 bases between. The CDR3 DNA sequence: TGTGCTCATGGTACCATGTCCTTTACCCGGAGGGGGTACACCGATAAACTCATCTTT. Its translation: CAHGTMSFTRRGYTDKLIF.